These T cell receptor beta chains were read from a single sample in a study of CD8 T cells in ankylosing spondylitis. MiXCR, applied by TCRdb to the 5' RACE reads, yields one record per CDR3 protein. The top ten clones hold about 10% of a sample with 250,000 to 400,000 distinct CDR3 sequences, around a tenth of them seen once. Sequenced: blood, either unsorted or a sorted T cell fraction (not recorded which). Source of these receptors: a female donor with ankylosing spondylitis or in good health (not recorded which). The CDR3 runs from the conserved cysteine through the conserved F or W. The order of the fields is CDR3 protein, CDR3 DNA, clone size, V gene, J gene, D gene. A D gene is named only where the DNA matches it firmly. Clone sizes are given selectively: once, few, many, or a class where the clone is expanded.

CARFPGRATYEQYF	TGCGCCAGGTTCCCGGGACGGGCCACCTACGAGCAGTACTTC	NA	TRBV5-1	TRBJ2-7	NA
CASSLAGDTDTQYF	TGTGCCAGCAGCTTAGCAGGGGACACAGATACGCAGTATTTT	NA	TRBV11-2	TRBJ2-3	NA
CATTGQVNTEAFF	TGCGCCACTACGGGACAGGTGAACACTGAAGCTTTCTTT	NA	TRBV10-2	TRBJ1-1	TRBD1
CAWSLRNNEQFF	TGTGCCTGGAGCCTGAGGAACAATGAGCAGTTCTTC	few	TRBV30	TRBJ2-1	NA
CASSINRGLSSNQPQHF	TGTGCCAGCAGCATAAACCGCGGGCTGTCTAGCAATCAGCCCCAGCATTTT	few	TRBV7-8	TRBJ1-5	NA
CASSPEGSYGYTF	TGTGCCAGCAGCCCGGAAGGTTCCTATGGCTACACCTTC	few	TRBV3-1	TRBJ1-2	NA
CASSLADRPTDTQYF	TGCGCCAGCAGCTTGGCTGATAGGCCCACAGATACGCAGTATTTT	many	TRBV5-1	TRBJ2-3	NA
CAICLRGATVNPWKTQYF	TGTGCCATCTGTTTACGGGGGGCGACAGTGAATCCTTGGAAGACCCAGTACTTC	NA	TRBV7-3	TRBJ2-5	NA
CASSPLSSGGAISTDTQYF	TGCGCCAGCAGCCCCTTGTCCAGCGGGGGGGCCATCAGCACAGATACGCAGTATTTT	many	TRBV5-1	TRBJ2-3	TRBD2
CASSTGVPYEGQYF	TGTGCCAGCAGCACCGGAGTGCCCTACGAGGGGCAGTACTTC	few	TRBV7-9	TRBJ2-7	NA
CSARDPGRRGQGGNQPQHF	TGCAGTGCTAGAGATCCAGGGAGGAGAGGTCAGGGAGGCAATCAGCCCCAGCATTTT	NA	TRBV20-1	TRBJ1-5	NA
CATSRQGTEAFF	TGTGCCACCAGCAGACAGGGAACTGAAGCTTTCTTT	NA	TRBV15	TRBJ1-1	NA
CASSLGDGQGFSSPLHF	TGTGCCAGCAGTTTAGGCGACGGACAGGGATTCTCCTCACCCCTCCACTTT	many	TRBV27	TRBJ1-6	TRBD1
CASSSRGGNEAFF	TGTGCCAGCAGCTCTCGGGGGGGGAATGAAGCTTTCTTT	many	TRBV7-2	TRBJ1-1	NA
CASSYVDHYNEQFF	TGTGCCAGCAGTTACGTTGACCATTACAATGAGCAGTTCTTC	many	TRBV6-2/TRBV6-3	TRBJ2-1	NA
CASSLGGDTYEQYF	TGTGCCAGCAGTTTAGGTGGGGACACCTACGAGCAGTACTTC	many	TRBV28	TRBJ2-7	NA
CASSLEALLPTNEQFF	TGCGCCAGCAGCTTGGAAGCCCTCCTCCCGACAAATGAGCAGTTCTTC	NA	TRBV5-1	TRBJ2-1	NA
CASSLSRRGEETQYF	TGTGCCAGCAGTTTATCCCGCAGGGGGGAAGAGACCCAGTACTTC	few	TRBV28	TRBJ2-5	NA
CASRRDSDYGYTF	TGTGCCAGCAGAAGGGACAGTGACTATGGCTACACCTTC	NA	TRBV12-3/TRBV12-4	TRBJ1-2	TRBD1
CASSPPETGQGYGYTF	TGTGCCAGCTCACCACCGGAGACAGGGCAGGGCTATGGCTACACCTTC	few	TRBV18	TRBJ1-2	TRBD1
CSARDTSENYNEQFF	TGCAGTGCTAGAGATACTAGCGAGAACTACAATGAGCAGTTCTTC	many	TRBV20-1	TRBJ2-1	TRBD2
CASRTSSYNSPLHF	TGTGCCAGCAGAACAAGCTCCTATAATTCACCCCTCCACTTT	many	TRBV28	TRBJ1-6	NA
CASSSLGGTAANTGELFF	TGTGCCAGCAGCTCTTTGGGGGGGACAGCCGCGAACACCGGGGAGCTGTTTTTT	few	TRBV11-2	TRBJ2-2	NA
CASTRGRVPTDTQYF	TGTGCCAGCACACGAGGAAGGGTACCCACAGATACGCAGTATTTT	NA	TRBV2	TRBJ2-3	NA